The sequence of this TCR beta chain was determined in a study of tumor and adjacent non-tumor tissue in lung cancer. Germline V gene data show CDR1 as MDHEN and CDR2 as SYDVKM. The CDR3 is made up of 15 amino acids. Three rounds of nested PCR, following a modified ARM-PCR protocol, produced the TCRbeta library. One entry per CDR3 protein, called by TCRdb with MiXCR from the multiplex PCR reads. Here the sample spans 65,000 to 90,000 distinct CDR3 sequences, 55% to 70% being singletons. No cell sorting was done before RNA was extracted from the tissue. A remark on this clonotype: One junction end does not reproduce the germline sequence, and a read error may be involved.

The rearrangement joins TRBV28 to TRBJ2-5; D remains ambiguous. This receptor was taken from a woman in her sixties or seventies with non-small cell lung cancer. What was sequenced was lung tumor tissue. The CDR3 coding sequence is TGTGCCAGCAGTCCCTCCGGGTTAAGAAAAGAGACCAAGTACTTC. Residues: CASSPSGLRKETKYF.